Shown below are 22 T cell receptor beta chains from a single sample sequenced in a study of shared clonotypes between healthy human individuals. The protocol was immunoSEQ multiplex PCR, while the TCRdb copy is restricted to in-frame clones and leaves out a portion. The data show fewer than 600,000 clones, with more than 70% seen just once and about 11% held by the top ten. The sample comprised PBMCs. These receptors were collected from a woman aged 40 to 49 in good health. Some clones in this sample may be carry-over from other donors' samples.

V and J are TRBV20-1 and TRBJ2-7; D may be TRBD2 (6 bases). CDR1 and CDR2 (germline): DFQATT, SNEGSKA (reference sequence). The CDR3 length is 11 residues. V lost 3 bases and J lost 7, with 10 bases in between. The CDR3 loop is CSARGRGEQYF. The CDR3 DNA follows: TGCAGTGCTAGGGGCCGGGGGGAGCAGTACTTC.

The chain has TRBV7-2 and TRBJ2-5; D perhaps matches TRBD2 (5 bases). The V and J ends lost 5 bases and 4 bases respectively, with 17 bases between them. Germline V gene data show CDR1 as SGHTA and CDR2 as FQGNSA. This CDR3 is built from 15 residues. The CDR3 nucleotides read TGTGCCAGCAGCCCTAACTGGGGTGAGGGAGAGACCCAGTACTTC. Translation gives CASSPNWGEGETQYF.

This chain connects TRBV27 to TRBJ1-5, with D possibly being TRBD1 (6 bases). The CDR3 is 15 amino acids. Germline CDR1 reads MNHEY; CDR2 reads SMNVEV (reference sequence). V lost 4 bases to trimming and J lost 6 bases, with 16 bases between them. In DNA, the CDR3 is TGTGCCAGCAGTTCTACAGGGACGGTGGGTCAGCCCCAGCATTTT. It is translated as CASSSTGTVGQPQHF.

This clone was recorded a few times. The chain carries TRBV19 and TRBJ2-7; 7 bases are shared with TRBD1. Trimming at V came to 4 bases and at J to 7 bases, leaving 13 bases not matched to a gene. The CDR3 is 15 residues long. The germline V gene encodes CDR1 LNHDA and CDR2 SQIVND (reference sequence). The CDR3 region has the DNA TGTGCCAGTAGTAAAACCTTAACAGGGGATCGAGAGCAGTACTTC. This translates into CASSKTLTGDREQYF.

V gene TRBV4-1 combines with J gene TRBJ2-1; D unresolved. V was trimmed by 1 base and J by 0 bases, leaving 7 bases between them. The CDR3 runs to 15 residues. Germline V gene lookup returns CDR1 MGHRA and CDR2 YSYEKL. This chain's CDR3 is CASSQGPGSYNEQFF. DNA of the CDR3: TGCGCCAGCAGCCAAGGCCCGGGCTCCTACAATGAGCAGTTCTTC.

As regards this clone: A far larger clone is one base from this, pointing to a likely read error. The same CDR3 arises from other DNA sequences in this sample as well. The chain carries TRBV29-1 and TRBJ2-5, with D perhaps being TRBD1 or TRBD2 (5 bases each). The CDR3 is 14 residues long. Germline CDR1 is SQVTM and CDR2 is ANQGSEA. V shed 4 bases and J shed 4 bases, with 16 bases lying between them. The CDR3 here is CSVGGGQVAETQYF. The CDR3 nucleotides read TGCAGCGTTGGGGGCGGGCAGGTCGCAGAGACCCAGTACTTC.

The CDR3 coding sequence is TGTGCCAGCAGTGTCCGACAGGGGTCTCGGAGCAATCAGCCCCAGCATTTT. Amino acids: CASSVRQGSRSNQPQHF. The chain carries TRBV2 and TRBJ1-5, with 8 bases fitting TRBD1. After removal of 4 bases from V and 1 base from J, the junction contained 9 bases not matched to a gene. The CDR3 sequence is 17 residues long. CDR1 is SNHLY and CDR2 is FYNNEI in the germline V gene.

A word on this clone: Given a much more abundant clone one base away, this may be a read error. The same CDR3 is also encoded by other DNA sequences in this sample. The genes are TRBV6-1 and TRBJ2-3, with 14 bases lining up with TRBD2. From germline, CDR1 is MNHNS and CDR2 SASEGT. The CDR3 runs to 15 residues. J gave up 6 bases and V 4 bases, and 3 bases lay outside the gene matches. The CDR3: CASSGLAGGPDTQYF. CDR3 DNA sequence: TGTGCCAGCAGTGGACTAGCGGGAGGGCCGGATACGCAGTATTTT.

The chain recombines TRBV7-3 with TRBJ2-6, with D hard to call. The CDR3 is made up of 15 amino acids. Deletions cut 1 base from V and 2 bases from J, with 6 bases between. Looked up from germline, CDR1 is SGHTA and CDR2 is FQGTGA. The CDR3 bases are TGTGCCAGCAGCTTAATTGGGACTGGGGCCAACGTCCTGACTTTC. It is translated as CASSLIGTGANVLTF.

This clone appeared a few times. The rearrangement links TRBV4-2 to TRBJ1-2; unclear D gene. Germline CDR1 is LGHNA and CDR2 is YNFKEQ. V dropped 0 bases and J dropped 5 bases, with 13 bases sitting between them. CDR3 length: 15 residues. For the CDR3, the DNA is TGTGCCAGCAGCCAAGATTTGGGTGCCCCTTATGGCTACACCTTC. It is translated as CASSQDLGAPYGYTF.

The chain recombines TRBV28 with TRBJ2-5; maybe TRBD2 (6 bases). This CDR3 region has 15 residues. Trimming took off 4 bases at V and 5 bases at J, with 17 bases between the two ends. Germline CDR1 is MDHEN and CDR2 is SYDVKM. CDR3 in amino acids: CASSSNSKGLETQYF. The CDR3, as DNA: TGTGCCAGCAGTTCCAACTCCAAGGGACTGGAGACCCAGTACTTC. The complete variable domain, with remaining parts taken from reference TRBV28 and TRBJ2-5, reads DVKVTQSSRYLVKRTGEKVFLECVQDMDHENMFWYRQDPGLGLRLIYFSYDVKMKEKGDIPEGYSVSREKKERFSLILESASTNQTSMYLCASSSNSKGLETQYFGPGTRLLVL.

V is TRBV4-2 and J is TRBJ1-4; unclear D gene. Germline V CDR1 and CDR2: LGHNA, YNFKEQ. Trimming left V 4 bases short and J 8 bases short, with 14 bases between. This CDR3 has 14 residues. The CDR3 here is CASSLGRAGEKLFF. CDR3 DNA: TGTGCCAGCAGCCTAGGACGGGCGGGAGAAAAACTGTTTTTT.

The chain combines TRBV28 with TRBJ1-2; 7 positions agree with TRBD1. The CDR3 is made up of 15 amino acids. CDR1 MDHEN and CDR2 SYDVKM come from the germline V gene. V dropped 5 bases and J dropped 9; count of bases not matched to a gene: 15. For the CDR3, the DNA is TGTGCCAGCAGTAAAGCAGACAGGGATGGTGATCGCTACACCTTC. Protein product: CASSKADRDGDRYTF.

The count of this clone is one. With a far larger clone one base away, a read error is the likely cause. Other DNA sequences from this sample encode an identical CDR3 as well. This chain's CDR3 is CASSLKFTGHNTEAFF. CDR3 nucleotides: TGTGCCAGCAGCCTCAAATTCACAGGTCATAACACTGAAGCTTTCTTT. The J gene is TRBJ1-1, the V gene TRBV28; tentative D call: TRBD1 (5 bases). The CDR3 consists of 16 residues. Germline CDR1 MDHEN, CDR2 SYDVKM. Trimming removed 6 bases at V and 2 bases at J, with 19 bases between.

With respect to this clone: This is likely an artifact of a read error, given a far larger clone one base away. The gene calls are TRBV28 and TRBJ2-7; perhaps TRBD2 as D (5 bases). The V and J ends lost 5 bases and 0 bases respectively, with 11 bases between them. The CDR3 extends over 14 amino acids. The germline V gene has CDR1 MDHEN and CDR2 SYDVKM. This chain's CDR3 is CASSLKGVSYEQYF. The CDR3 DNA reads as TGTGCCAGCAGTCTCAAGGGAGTCTCCTACGAGCAGTACTTC.

This chain connects TRBV28 to TRBJ2-7; 10 positions match TRBD1. After removal of 6 bases from V and 2 bases from J, the junction contained 10 bases not matched to a gene. The CDR3 spans 16 residues. The germline gives CDR1 MDHEN, CDR2 SYDVKM. The CDR3 protein is CASSPSAGQGTYEQYF. CDR3 nucleotide sequence: TGTGCCAGCAGCCCTTCAGCGGGACAGGGGACCTACGAGCAGTACTTC. Full variable domain (remainder filled in from reference TRBV28 and TRBJ2-7): DVKVTQSSRYLVKRTGEKVFLECVQDMDHENMFWYRQDPGLGLRLIYFSYDVKMKEKGDIPEGYSVSREKKERFSLILESASTNQTSMYLCASSPSAGQGTYEQYFGPGTRLTVT.

This rearrangement joins TRBV28 to TRBJ2-1; no clear D. CDR1 is MDHEN, CDR2 SYDVKM, per germline. Trimming removed 6 bases from V and 5 bases from J, with 11 bases in between. This CDR3 region has 13 residues. The DNA for the CDR3 is TGTGCCAGCAGCACACCCTCAAACAATGAGCAGTTCTTC. It specifies CASSTPSNNEQFF.

The V and J genes are TRBV28 and TRBJ2-1; 16 positions agree with TRBD2. The CDR3 spans 19 residues. The J segment lost 2 bases and the V segment lost 5 bases, leaving 9 bases of the junction unmatched. Germline assignment: CDR1 MDHEN and CDR2 SYDVKM. Written as DNA, the CDR3 is TGTGCCAGCAGTCCTCCTTCCGGGACTAGCGGGAGGGCCTACAATGAGCAGTTCTTC. This codes for CASSPPSGTSGRAYNEQFF.

The V and J genes are TRBV5-1 and TRBJ1-1; tentative D call: TRBD1 (6 bases). The ends were cut back, 4 bases at V and 6 bases at J, with 13 bases in the middle. Germline V gene lookup returns CDR1 SGHRS and CDR2 YFSETQ. The CDR3 loop spans 13 amino acids. DNA of the CDR3: TGCGCCAGCAGCATCACAGGGATCCCTGAAGCTTTCTTT. This translates into CASSITGIPEAFF.

As regards this clone: Only one base separates this from a far larger clonotype, so it likely reflects a read error. The chain couples TRBV6-1 to TRBJ2-2, with D possibly TRBD2 on 5 matching bases. The germline V gene has CDR1 MNHNS and CDR2 SASEGT. CDR3 length equals 15 residues. This chain's CDR3 is CASSEEEGNTGKLFF. CDR3 nucleotide sequence: TGTGCCAGCAGTGAAGAAGAAGGAAACACCGGGAAGCTGTTTTTT.

V and J are TRBV18 and TRBJ2-1; weak D call: TRBD1 (6 bases). This CDR3 contains 15 residues. Germline V CDR1 and CDR2: KGHSH, LQKENI. V was trimmed by 0 bases and J by 2 bases, leaving 8 bases between them. The CDR3 reads CASSPPGATYNEQFF. The DNA for the CDR3 is TGTGCCAGCTCACCACCGGGGGCTACCTACAATGAGCAGTTCTTC.

As concerns this clone: This CDR3 is also generated by other DNA sequences in the sample. The rearrangement uses TRBV7-7 and TRBJ2-5; TRBD2 matches 13 bases. With V trimmed by 1 base and J by 4 bases, 0 bases remained unmatched. The CDR3 is 15 residues long. Per the germline V gene, CDR1 is SSHAT and CDR2 is FNYEAQ (reference sequence). The CDR3 DNA reads TGTGCCAGCAGCTTAGGACTAGCGGGGGGAGAGACCCAGTACTTC. As protein: CASSLGLAGGETQYF.